What follows is one TCR beta chain and its context. Its antigen is still unknown. The data stem from a study of beta chain features in type 1 diabetes. Every isolated RNA sample was fully reverse transcribed, so sequencing captured expressed TCRB transcripts. Sequencing of naive, central memory and regulatory T cell samples gave an average of about 3.57 million reads. Only in-frame clones appear in the TCRdb table, and some are missing; sequencing was by immunoSEQ multiplex PCR. There are 150,000 to 180,000 clones in the sample; approximately 10% occur only once, and approximately 0.5% lies in the top ten. V was trimmed by 7 bases and J by 8 bases, leaving 18 bases between them. This CDR3 region has 14 residues. Germline V gene lookup returns CDR1 MNHNY and CDR2 SVGAGI (reference sequence). Study-wide results and limits: Moderately but significantly shorter TCRB CDR3s were found in Type 1 diabetes patients in all four CD4+ subsets.

The clonotype was recovered from a man aged 30 to 39 with type 1 diabetes. The V call is TRBV6-6, the J call TRBJ2-1, with D perhaps matching TRBD2 (6 bases). The specimen sequenced was central memory CD4+ T cells from blood. CDR3 nucleotide sequence: TGTGCCAGCAATCGGGAGCCCCAGTTCCATGAGCAGTTCTTC. This encodes CASNREPQFHEQFF.